This TCR beta chain was obtained from a study of shared clonotypes between healthy human individuals (dated by TCRdb to the early 2020s). Turning to the overall study: The cohort included a few men and a couple of women between 18 and 49 years of age. Per donor, leukapheresis produced somewhere between about 0.8 and 9.5 billion PBMCs. Different laboratories and diverse techniques were used to prepare libraries and sequence TCR repertoires, to increase sequencing depth and limit assay-specific biases. Blood TCR repertoires of several healthy adults were deeply sequenced to estimate repertoire size and the extent of clonotype sharing between individuals. For each donor, three plates each were used for CD4 naive and CD4 memory, two plates were used for CD8 naive, and one plate was used for CD8 memory. Results the study describes overall, beyond this receptor: Estimated clonotype richness was generally larger for naive than for memory subsets. When a handful of donors were compared, the shared fraction of clonotypes was roughly 4.8% for naive CD4, 3.5% for naive CD8, 2% to 2.5% for memory CD4, and around 0.37% for memory CD8. Compared with non-shared clonotypes, the clonotypes found in all four sorted-subset donors had higher generation probabilities. Sampling was restricted to blood, and TCR repertoires in tissue are likely to differ from TCR repertoires in blood. Even with the large sequencing depth, rarefaction of the sorted-subset datasets indicated that sequencing was incomplete. Pairwise subsampling indicated that sequencing depth was expected to affect the degree of clonotype sharing among donors. The genetic and exposure-history diversity represented was limited by the small number of donors.

Including cysteine and phenylalanine, the CDR3 has 16 amino acids. Only the CDR3 DNA stays, 48 bases, in frame from base 1. Via the germline V gene, CDR1 is MDHEN and CDR2 SYDVKM. V is trimmed back by 4 bases and J by 4 bases, and the junction contains 9 bases that no gene match accounts for. The donors were healthy, HIV-negative adults who had no recently reported acute infections or vaccinations. Every donor was a Caucasian adult living in Nashville, Tennessee, USA. Magnetic negative selection was used to enrich CD4+ T cells, after which naive cells were positively selected on CD45RA and the negative fraction became the memory subset. Blood was obtained by leukapheresis, after which PBMCs were separated by Ficoll-Histopaque density gradient centrifugation and cryopreserved in liquid nitrogen vapor phase. Analytical flow cytometry was used to check the purity and quantity of every magnetically sorted T cell population. Genomic DNA was isolated from each sorted fraction and quantified by UV absorbance on a Nanodrop 2000c.

Note on this clone: The target of this receptor is not known. Base-call qualities are not available, and no considerably larger clone is one nucleotide away.

TCR CDR3 regions were amplified from genomic DNA by multiplex PCR using the deep immunoSEQ assay. Extracted genomic DNA from each cell subset was distributed evenly across all wells of several immunoSEQ 96-well plates, and each plate was treated as a replicate. For sorted subsets, 150 to 250 ng of genomic DNA, equivalent to 30,000 or so T cell genomes, went into each replicate PCR. The purified libraries were quantified using a Qubit 3.0 fluorometer, sized with a Bioanalyzer 2100, and then quantified again using the KAPA Library Quantification kit. A separate single-read 150-cycle Illumina NextSeq 550 flow cell was used to sequence each immunoSEQ 96-well plate. Under the source paper's analysis protocol: Because the immunoSEQ output held only junctional sequences and lacked quality scores, the filtering could not match the filtering applied to full-length reads. To assign V/J genes and CDR3, sequences were annotated against IMGT germline references using PyIR, a Python wrapper for IgBLAST v1.9. Reads with weak V/J assignments (E-value above 1e-6), missing CDR3, stop codons, out-of-frame junctions, or ambiguous translated residues were removed. V3J clonotypes were defined by identical inferred V gene, J gene, and CDR3 amino acid sequence. Percentage overlap between repertoires was computed as shared unique clonotypes divided by the size of the smaller repertoire. Three approaches were used to assess repertoire richness: RTK rarefaction, the Chao1 estimator, and Recon v2.1 estimates of unobserved clonotypes. Generation probabilities were computed with OLGA for all TCRbeta clonotypes obtained by the gDNA method from several donors. This is the immuneACCESS table as TCRdb keeps it, with only in-frame sequences that have V and J called. A part of the clones is gone; compared with another copy, unresolved V genes explain less than half, and the rest is unexplained. V, J and clone size derive from that table, while D and trimming were established from the DNA sequence. The table for this sample lists around 1.6 million clones; approximately 98% of them were counted only once. Roughly 0.4% of the sample is taken by the ten largest.

The sequence was obtained from a man aged 30 to 39 in good health. The chain links TRBV28 with TRBJ2-7, with 11 bases matching TRBD1. Specimen: naive CD4+ T cells sorted from blood. The sample's cell subset or site, from its label and the paper: CD45RA+ positively selected. The CDR3 corresponds to CASSWVRGDRGYEQYF. The nucleotide sequence reads TGTGCCAGCAGTTGGGTCCGGGGGGACAGGGGGTACGAGCAGTACTTC.